This T cell receptor beta chain was found in a study of T cells in Graves' hyperthyroidism and ophthalmopathy. Germline-derived CDR1 and CDR2 are LGHNT and FRNRAP. V gave up 0 bases and J gave up 4 bases; unmatched junction bases: 8. This CDR3 has 16 residues. The table lists this clonotype with a few counts. The target antigen is unknown. Study-level results: Blood also carried most thyroid clonotypes expanded above 0.001.

Amplification targeted TCR beta CDR3 regions from RNA transcripts. TCR CDR3 underwent first-round RT-PCR with the HTBI primer set. MiXCR was run by TCRdb on the multiplex PCR reads, yielding one entry per CDR3 protein. This sample has 300,000 to 450,000 distinct CDR3 sequences; approximately 15% occur once, and the top ten carry approximately 11%. Input material: blood. The sequence was obtained from a woman aged 60-70 years with Graves' hyperthyroidism. This chain joins TRBV12-5 and TRBJ2-7, with 8 bases fitting TRBD2. The CDR3 DNA follows: TGTGCTAGTGGTTTGGTAATTTTAGCGGGAAAGTACGAGCAGTACTTC. It yields the protein CASGLVILAGKYEQYF.